The 8 T cell receptor beta chains reported below all come from one sample, sequenced in a study of blood T cell repertoires in COVID-19. This table comes from immunoSEQ multiplex PCR, and its TCRdb copy is limited to in-frame clones, with some not included. The sample includes fewer than 80,000 clones, 70% to 75% seen only once; the top ten take more than 20%. The specimen was peripheral blood. The receptors shown here come from a man aged 55 to 70 with acute or convalescent COVID-19.

The genes are TRBV4-1 and TRBJ2-2, with D possibly TRBD1 on 5 matching bases. The CDR3 is 14 residues long. Germline CDR1 reads MGHRA; CDR2 reads YSYEKL. Trimming removed 7 bases from V and 4 bases from J, with 13 bases in between. Written as DNA, the CDR3 is TGCGCCAGCACCCTGACAGATTCCACCGGGGAGCTGTTTTTT. Translating gives CASTLTDSTGELFF.

V is TRBV10-3 and J is TRBJ2-5; TRBD1 agrees at 12 bases. The length of the CDR3 is 17 residues. Germline assignment: CDR1 ENHRY and CDR2 SYGVKD. J gave up 2 bases and V 8 bases, and 12 bases lay outside the gene matches. Here the CDR3 reads CAIGGPGTGGWQETQYF. The CDR3 DNA follows: TGTGCCATCGGGGGTCCCGGGACAGGGGGCTGGCAAGAGACCCAGTACTTC.

This clone appeared many times. The rearrangement uses TRBV6-5 and TRBJ1-1; a possible D gene is TRBD1 (5 bases). Germline CDR1 reads MNHEY; CDR2 reads SVGAGI. The ends were cut back, 6 bases at V and 11 bases at J, with 16 bases in the middle. The CDR3 totals 12 residues. The CDR3 spells CASSEMGGVAFF. The DNA for the CDR3 is TGTGCCAGCAGCGAGATGGGGGGGGTGGCTTTCTTT.

The V and J genes are TRBV19 and TRBJ2-7, with a weak D call TRBD1 (6 bases). The germline V gene encodes CDR1 LNHDA and CDR2 SQIVND (reference sequence). Between the trimmed V and J ends, which lost 3 bases and 0 bases, there was a span of 33 bases. The CDR3 sequence is 22 residues long. CDR3 sequence: CASSMEFAGDRSWSPPSYEQYF. Written as DNA, the CDR3 is TGTGCCAGTAGTATGGAATTTGCGGGCGACAGGTCGTGGAGCCCCCCCTCCTACGAGCAGTACTTC.

In DNA form, the CDR3 reads TGTGCCAGTAGTACCCATCAGGGGGCCCGCTCTGGAAACACCATATATTTT. Translation: CASSTHQGARSGNTIYF. This sequence joins TRBV19 and TRBJ1-3; TRBD1 aligns across 8 bases. The trim removed 4 bases at V and 0 bases at J, leaving 8 bases unmatched. The CDR3 contains 17 residues. Per germline, CDR1 LNHDA and CDR2 SQIVND (reference sequence).

J is TRBJ2-5 and V is TRBV11-3, with TRBD2 matching over 9 bases. The CDR3 spans 15 residues. Germline V lookup: CDR1 SGHNT, CDR2 YENEEA. V shed 5 bases, J shed 4 bases, and the junction held 8 bases outside the gene matches. The CDR3 sequence: CASSTLAGIGETQYF. CDR3 DNA: TGTGCCAGCAGCACCCTAGCGGGGATCGGAGAGACCCAGTACTTC.

This chain connects TRBV28 to TRBJ1-6; a possible D gene is TRBD1 (6 bases). From germline, CDR1 is MDHEN and CDR2 SYDVKM. The CDR3 contains 14 residues. The V end was cut by 6 bases, the J end by 8 bases, with 14 bases between. The CDR3 region has the DNA TGTGCCAGCAGCCGACAGGCATCGTATTCACCCCTCCACTTT. Translated: CASSRQASYSPLHF.

This rearrangement joins TRBV10-3 to TRBJ2-3; 7 nucleotides align to TRBD2. This CDR3 is 14 amino acids long. Germline values: CDR1 ENHRY, CDR2 SYGVKD. J was trimmed by 1 base and V by 8 bases; bases with no gene match: 6. The CDR3, as DNA: TGTGCCATCTCTGATGCGGGGGGCACAGATACGCAGTATTTT. It encodes CAISDAGGTDTQYF.